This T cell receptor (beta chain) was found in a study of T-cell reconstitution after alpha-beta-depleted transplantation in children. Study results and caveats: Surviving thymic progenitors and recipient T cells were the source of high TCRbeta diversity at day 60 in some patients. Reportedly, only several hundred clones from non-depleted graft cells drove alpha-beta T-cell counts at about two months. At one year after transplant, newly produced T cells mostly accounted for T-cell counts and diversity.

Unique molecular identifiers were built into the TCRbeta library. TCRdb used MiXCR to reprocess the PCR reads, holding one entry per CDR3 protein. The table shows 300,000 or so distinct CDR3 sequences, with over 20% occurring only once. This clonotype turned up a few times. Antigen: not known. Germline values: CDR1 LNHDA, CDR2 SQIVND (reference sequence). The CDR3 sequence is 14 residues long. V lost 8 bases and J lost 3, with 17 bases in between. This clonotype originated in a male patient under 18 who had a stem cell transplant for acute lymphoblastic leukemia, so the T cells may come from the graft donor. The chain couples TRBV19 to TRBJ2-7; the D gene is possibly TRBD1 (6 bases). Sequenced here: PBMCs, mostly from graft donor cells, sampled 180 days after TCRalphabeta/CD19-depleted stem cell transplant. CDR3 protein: CASYRERTLYEQYF. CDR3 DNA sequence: TGTGCCAGTTACAGGGAAAGGACCCTCTACGAGCAGTACTTC.